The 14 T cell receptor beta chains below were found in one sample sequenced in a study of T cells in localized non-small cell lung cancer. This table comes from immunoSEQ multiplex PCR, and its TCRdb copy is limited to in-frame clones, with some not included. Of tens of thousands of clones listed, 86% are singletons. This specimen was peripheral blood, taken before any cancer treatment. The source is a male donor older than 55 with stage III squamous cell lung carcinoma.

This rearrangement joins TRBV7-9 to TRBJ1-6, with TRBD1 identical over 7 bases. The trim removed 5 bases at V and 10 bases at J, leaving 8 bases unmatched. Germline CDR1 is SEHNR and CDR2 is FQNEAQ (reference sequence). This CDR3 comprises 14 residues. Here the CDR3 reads CASSPDRAGSPLHF. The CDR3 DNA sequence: TGTGCCAGCAGCCCAGACAGGGCGGGCTCACCCCTCCACTTT.

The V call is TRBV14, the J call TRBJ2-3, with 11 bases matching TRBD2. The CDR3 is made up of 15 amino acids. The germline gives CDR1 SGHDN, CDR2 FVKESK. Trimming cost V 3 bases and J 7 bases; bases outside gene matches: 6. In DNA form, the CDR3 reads TGTGCCAGCAGCCAGGGGACTAGCGGAAGGAATACGCAGTATTTT. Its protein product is CASSQGTSGRNTQYF.

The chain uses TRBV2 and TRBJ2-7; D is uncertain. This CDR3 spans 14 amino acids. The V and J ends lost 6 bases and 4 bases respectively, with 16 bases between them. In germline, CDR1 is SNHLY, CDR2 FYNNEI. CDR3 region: CASRHRESVYEQYF. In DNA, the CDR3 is TGTGCCAGCAGACACAGAGAATCGGTTTACGAGCAGTACTTC.

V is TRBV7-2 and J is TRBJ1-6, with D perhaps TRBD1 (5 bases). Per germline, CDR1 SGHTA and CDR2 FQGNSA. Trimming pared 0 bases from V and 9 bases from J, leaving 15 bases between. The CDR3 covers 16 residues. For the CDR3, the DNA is TGTGCCAGCAGCTTAGCGCTTGGGGCCTTGGGTTCACCCCTCCACTTT. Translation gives CASSLALGALGSPLHF.

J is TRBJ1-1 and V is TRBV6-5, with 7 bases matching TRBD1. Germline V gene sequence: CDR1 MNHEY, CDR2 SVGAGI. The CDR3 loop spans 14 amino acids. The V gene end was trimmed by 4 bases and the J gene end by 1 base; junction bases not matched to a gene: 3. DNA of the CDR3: TGTGCCAGCAGTTGGGGGGACAGGAACACTGAAGCTTTCTTT. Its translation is CASSWGDRNTEAFF.

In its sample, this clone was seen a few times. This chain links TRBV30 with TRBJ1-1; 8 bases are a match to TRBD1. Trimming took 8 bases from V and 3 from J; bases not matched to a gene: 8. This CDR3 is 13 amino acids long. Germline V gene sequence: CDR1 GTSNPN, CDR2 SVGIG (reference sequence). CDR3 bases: TGTGCCCAGACCGGGACAGGACACACTGAAGCTTTCTTT. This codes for CAQTGTGHTEAFF.

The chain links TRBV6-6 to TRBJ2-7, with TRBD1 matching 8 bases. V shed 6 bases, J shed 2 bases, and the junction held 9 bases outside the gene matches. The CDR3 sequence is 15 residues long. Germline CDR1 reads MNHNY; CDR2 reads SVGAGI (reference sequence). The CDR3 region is CASSVGQGFPYEQYF. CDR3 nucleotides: TGTGCCAGCAGCGTCGGACAGGGCTTTCCCTACGAGCAGTACTTC.

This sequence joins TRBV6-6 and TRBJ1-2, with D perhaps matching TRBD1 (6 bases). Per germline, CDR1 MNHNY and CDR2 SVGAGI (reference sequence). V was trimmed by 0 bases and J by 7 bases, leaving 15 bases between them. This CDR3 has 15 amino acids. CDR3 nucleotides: TGTGCCAGCAGTTACTCGAGGGGGGACGAGCGTGGCTACACCTTC. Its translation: CASSYSRGDERGYTF.

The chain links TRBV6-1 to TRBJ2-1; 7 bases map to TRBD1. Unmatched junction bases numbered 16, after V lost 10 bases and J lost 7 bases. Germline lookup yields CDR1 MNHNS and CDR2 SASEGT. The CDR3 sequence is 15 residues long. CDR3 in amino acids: CATRDRGLMGNEQFF. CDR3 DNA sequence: TGTGCCACCCGGGACAGAGGCTTAATGGGGAATGAGCAGTTCTTC.

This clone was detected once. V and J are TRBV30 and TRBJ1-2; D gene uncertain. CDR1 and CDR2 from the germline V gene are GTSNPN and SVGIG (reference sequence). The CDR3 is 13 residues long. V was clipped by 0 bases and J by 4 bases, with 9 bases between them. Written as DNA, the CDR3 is TGTGCCTGGAGTGTAGGGAACATCTATGGCTACACCTTC. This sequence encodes CAWSVGNIYGYTF.

The DNA for the CDR3 is TGTGCCAAAGCCACCGGGACCCAGTACTTC. This encodes CAKATGTQYF. V gene TRBV19 combines with J gene TRBJ2-5; D remains unclear. The V end was cut by 10 bases, the J end by 7 bases, with 10 bases between. The CDR3 contains 10 residues. Germline values: CDR1 LNHDA, CDR2 SQIVND (reference sequence).

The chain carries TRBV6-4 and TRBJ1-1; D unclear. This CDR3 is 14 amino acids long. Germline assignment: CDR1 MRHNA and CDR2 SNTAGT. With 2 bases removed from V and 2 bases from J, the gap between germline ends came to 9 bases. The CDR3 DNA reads TGTGCCAGCAGTGACGGGCAGGCTAACACTGAAGCTTTCTTT. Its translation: CASSDGQANTEAFF.

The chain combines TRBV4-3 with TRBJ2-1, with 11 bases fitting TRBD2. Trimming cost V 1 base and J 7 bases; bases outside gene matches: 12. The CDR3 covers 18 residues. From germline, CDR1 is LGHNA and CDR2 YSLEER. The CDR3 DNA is TGCGCCAGCAGCCAAGGAATTAGCGGGGGGGCCAGTTTGAATGAGCAGTTCTTC. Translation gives CASSQGISGGASLNEQFF.

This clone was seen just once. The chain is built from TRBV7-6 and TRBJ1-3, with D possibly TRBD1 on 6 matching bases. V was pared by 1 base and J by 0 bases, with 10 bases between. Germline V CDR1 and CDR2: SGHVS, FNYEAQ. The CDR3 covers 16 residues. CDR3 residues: CASSLGTGASGNTIYF. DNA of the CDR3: TGTGCCAGCAGCTTAGGGACGGGGGCCTCTGGAAACACCATATATTTT.